Detailed here is one T cell receptor beta chain. No cognate antigen has been identified for it. No much larger clone exists at a distance of one base, and base qualities are not known. Preparation of the library involved the immunoSEQ multiplex PCR assay. The hsTCRB Kit was used according to the manufacturer's protocol to amplify rearranged TCR beta chain sequences. TCRB libraries were sequenced on an Illumina MiSeq. Regarding the original processing steps: The proprietary platform of the kit vendor was used for demultiplexing, trimming and gene mapping. TCRdb retrieved this table from immuneACCESS and kept in-frame rearrangements only. Not all clones are present; in checked studies, unresolved V genes account for under half, and no reason is known for the remainder. V and J calls and clone size are copied from that table; D and trimming were computed from the DNA. A total of about 50,000 clones appear in this sample, 65% to 85% of them only once. Around 4.5% of the sample rests with the top ten.

These data are taken from a study of a mutant IDH1 vaccine in newly diagnosed glioma (dated by TCRdb to the early 2020s). In terms of the full investigation: Vaccination began 4-6 weeks after radiotherapy alone, or alongside temozolomide cycles in the chemotherapy-containing groups. Of the approximately 32 treated patients, about 60% were male and approximately 38% were female, and the mean age was around 40 years. Before enrollment, patients had received standard therapy of radiotherapy alone, temozolomide alone, or radiochemotherapy with temozolomide; most received the combination. The week-35 safety follow-up took place at visit V12, and the week-47 end of study took place at visit V13. Peripheral blood was drawn at six visits: V03 (baseline), V05, V07, V10, V12 and V13. For exploratory analyses, longitudinal TCRB deep sequencing was carried out in around 24 treated patients wherever samples were available.

In light of the paper, this sample's time point label describes: week 47, end of study. Each vaccine dose, consisting of 300 ug of a 20-mer mutant IDH1 peptide in Montanide, was administered subcutaneously with topical imiquimod. Patients received eight vaccinations in weeks 1, 3, 5, 7, 11, 15, 19 and 23, corresponding to visits V03 through V10. All donors had newly diagnosed IDH1-mutant astrocytomas of WHO grade 3 or 4 that showed loss of nuclear ATRX. The samples were drawn from NOA16, a multicentre, single-arm, open-label phase I trial in Germany that tested a mutant IDH1 peptide vaccine in humans for the first time. The DNeasy Blood and Tissue Kit was used to extract genomic DNA from EDTA blood for TCRB sequencing. The investigation overall reported the following: No apparent relationship was observed between pseudoprogression and alterations in the top peripheral T cell clonotypes detected by TCRB sequencing. It was noted by the authors that analyses of patient blood samples could not be reproduced owing to sample limitations. Availability determined which PBMC samples were chosen for TCRB deep sequencing. Vaccine-induced immune responses across multiple MHC alleles were detected in 90% to 95% of patients.

V gives up 5 bases and J gives up 2 bases, and the segment between their germline ends measures 10 bases. The CDR3 goes from the cysteine to the phenylalanine over 13 residues. CDR3 DNA only is kept here, 39 bases in frame from base 1. CDR1 is given as SGHRS and CDR2 as YFSETQ, both from the germline V gene. Here the sequenced sample was PBMCs, taken from a glioma patient whose treatment included an IDH1 peptide vaccine. The sequence derives from a woman in her 30s with glioma. Some clones in this sample may be carry-over from other donors' samples. The V and J genes are TRBV5-1 and TRBJ1-1; no D gene can be assigned with confidence. The CDR3 protein sequence reads: CASRSGENTEAFF. The DNA sequence is given as TGCGCCAGCAGGTCCGGGGAAAACACTGAAGCTTTCTTT.